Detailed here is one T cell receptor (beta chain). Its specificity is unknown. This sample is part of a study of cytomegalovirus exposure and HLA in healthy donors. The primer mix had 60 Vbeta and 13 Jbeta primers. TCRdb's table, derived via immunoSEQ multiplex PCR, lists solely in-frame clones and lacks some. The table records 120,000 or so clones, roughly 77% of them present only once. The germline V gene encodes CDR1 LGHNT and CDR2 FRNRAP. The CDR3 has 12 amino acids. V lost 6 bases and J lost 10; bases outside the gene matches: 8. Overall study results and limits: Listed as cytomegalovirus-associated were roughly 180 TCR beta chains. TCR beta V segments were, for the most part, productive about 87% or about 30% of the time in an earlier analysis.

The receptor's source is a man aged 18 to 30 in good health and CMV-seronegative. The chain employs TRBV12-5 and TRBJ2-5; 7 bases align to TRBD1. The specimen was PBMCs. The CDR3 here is CASGLLQGDQYF. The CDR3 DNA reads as TGTGCTAGTGGCCTACTCCAGGGGGACCAGTACTTC.